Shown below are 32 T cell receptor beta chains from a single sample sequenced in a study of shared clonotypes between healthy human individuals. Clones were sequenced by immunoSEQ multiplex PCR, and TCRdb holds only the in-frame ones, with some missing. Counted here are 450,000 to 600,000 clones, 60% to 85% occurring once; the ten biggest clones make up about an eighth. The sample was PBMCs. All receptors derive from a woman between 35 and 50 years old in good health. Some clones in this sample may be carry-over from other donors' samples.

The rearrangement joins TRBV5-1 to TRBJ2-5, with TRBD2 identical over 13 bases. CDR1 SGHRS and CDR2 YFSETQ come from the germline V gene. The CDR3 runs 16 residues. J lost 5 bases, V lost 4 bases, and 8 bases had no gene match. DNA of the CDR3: TGCGCCAGCAGCCTACTAGCGGGAGGGCCAGGGGAGACCCAGTACTTC. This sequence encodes CASSLLAGGPGETQYF.

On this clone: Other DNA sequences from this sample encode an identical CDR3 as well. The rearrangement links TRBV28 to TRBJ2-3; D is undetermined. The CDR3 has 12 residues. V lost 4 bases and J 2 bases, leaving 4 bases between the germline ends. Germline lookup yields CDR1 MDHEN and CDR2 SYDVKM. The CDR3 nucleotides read TGTGCCAGCAGTTCCCCCACAGATACGCAGTATTTT. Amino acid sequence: CASSSPTDTQYF. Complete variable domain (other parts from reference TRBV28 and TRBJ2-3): DVKVTQSSRYLVKRTGEKVFLECVQDMDHENMFWYRQDPGLGLRLIYFSYDVKMKEKGDIPEGYSVSREKKERFSLILESASTNQTSMYLCASSSPTDTQYFGPGTRLTVL.

The CDR3 DNA reads as TGTGCCAGCAGCCGGACAGGGGGCACCGGGGAGCTGTTTTTT. Protein sequence: CASSRTGGTGELFF. The V call is TRBV7-9, the J call TRBJ2-2, with 10 nucleotides matching TRBD1. The germline gives CDR1 SEHNR, CDR2 FQNEAQ (reference sequence). The CDR3 sequence is 14 residues long. Unmatched junction bases numbered 1, after V lost 5 bases and J lost 4 bases. The complete variable domain, with remaining parts taken from reference TRBV7-9 and TRBJ2-2, reads DTGVSQNPRHKITKRGQNVTFRCDPISEHNRLYWYRQTLGQGPEFLTYFQNEAQLEKSRLLSDRFSAERPKGSFSTLEIQRTEQGDSAMYLCASSRTGGTGELFFGEGSRLTVL.

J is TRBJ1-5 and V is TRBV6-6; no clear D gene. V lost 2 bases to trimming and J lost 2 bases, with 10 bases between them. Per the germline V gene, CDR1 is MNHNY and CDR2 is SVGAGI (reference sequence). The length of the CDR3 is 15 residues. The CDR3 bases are TGTGCCAGCAGTTACACGGTTGGGGGCAATCAGCCCCAGCATTTT. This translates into CASSYTVGGNQPQHF.

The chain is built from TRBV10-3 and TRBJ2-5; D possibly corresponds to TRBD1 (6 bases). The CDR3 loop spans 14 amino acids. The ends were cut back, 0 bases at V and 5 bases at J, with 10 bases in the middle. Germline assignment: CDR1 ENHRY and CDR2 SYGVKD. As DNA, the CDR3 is TGTGCCATCAGTGAGTCTGGGGGCGCGGAGACCCAGTACTTC. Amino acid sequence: CAISESGGAETQYF.

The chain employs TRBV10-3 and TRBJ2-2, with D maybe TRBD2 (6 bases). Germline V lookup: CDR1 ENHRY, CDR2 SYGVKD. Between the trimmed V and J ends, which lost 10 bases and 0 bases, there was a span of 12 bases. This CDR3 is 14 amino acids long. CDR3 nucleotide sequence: TGTGCCACCGAGACTAGGACGAACACCGGGGAGCTGTTTTTT. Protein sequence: CATETRTNTGELFF.

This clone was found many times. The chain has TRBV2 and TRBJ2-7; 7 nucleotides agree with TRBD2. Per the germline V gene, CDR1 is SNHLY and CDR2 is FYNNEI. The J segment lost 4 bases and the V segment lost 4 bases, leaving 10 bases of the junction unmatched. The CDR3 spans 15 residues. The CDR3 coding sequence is TGTGCCAGCAGTGTGTTGGGGGGGAAGTGGTACGAGCAGTACTTC. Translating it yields CASSVLGGKWYEQYF. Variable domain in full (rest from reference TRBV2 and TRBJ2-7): EPEVTQTPSHQVTQMGQEVILRCVPISNHLYFYWYRQILGQKVEFLVSFYNNEISEKSEIFDDQFSVERPDGSNFTLKIRSTKLEDSAMYFCASSVLGGKWYEQYFGPGTRLTVT.

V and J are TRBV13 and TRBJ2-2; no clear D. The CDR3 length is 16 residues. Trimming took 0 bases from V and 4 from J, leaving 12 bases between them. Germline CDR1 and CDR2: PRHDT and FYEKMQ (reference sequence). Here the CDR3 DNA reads TGTGCCAGCAGCTTAGGCCTAAGGGCAGCCACCGGGGAGCTGTTTTTT. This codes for CASSLGLRAATGELFF.

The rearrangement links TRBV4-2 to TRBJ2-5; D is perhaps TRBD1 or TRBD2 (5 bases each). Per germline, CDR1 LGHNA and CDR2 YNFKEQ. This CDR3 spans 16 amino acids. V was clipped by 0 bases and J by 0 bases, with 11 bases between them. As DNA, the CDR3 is TGTGCCAGCAGCCAAGAAAGGGGAGCCTACCAAGAGACCCAGTACTTC. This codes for CASSQERGAYQETQYF.

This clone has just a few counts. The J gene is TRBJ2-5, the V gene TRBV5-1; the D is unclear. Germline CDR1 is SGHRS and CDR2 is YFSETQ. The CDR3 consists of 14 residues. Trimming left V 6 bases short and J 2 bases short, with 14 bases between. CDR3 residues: CASKTGEPQETQYF. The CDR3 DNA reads TGCGCCAGCAAAACCGGAGAACCTCAAGAGACCCAGTACTTC.

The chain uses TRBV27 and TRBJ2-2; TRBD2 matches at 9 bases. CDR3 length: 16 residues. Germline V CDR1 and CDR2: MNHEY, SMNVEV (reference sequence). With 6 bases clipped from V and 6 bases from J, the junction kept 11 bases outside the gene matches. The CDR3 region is CASRAQAAGGPGELFF. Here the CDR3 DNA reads TGTGCCAGCAGAGCCCAGGCAGCGGGAGGCCCCGGGGAGCTGTTTTTT.

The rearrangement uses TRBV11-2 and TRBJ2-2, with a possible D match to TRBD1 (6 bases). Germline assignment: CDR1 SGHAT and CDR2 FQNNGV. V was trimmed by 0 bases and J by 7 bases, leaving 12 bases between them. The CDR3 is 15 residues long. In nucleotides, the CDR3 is TGTGCCAGCAGCTTAGATTTGGGGGCCGGCGGGGAGCTGTTTTTT. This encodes CASSLDLGAGGELFF.

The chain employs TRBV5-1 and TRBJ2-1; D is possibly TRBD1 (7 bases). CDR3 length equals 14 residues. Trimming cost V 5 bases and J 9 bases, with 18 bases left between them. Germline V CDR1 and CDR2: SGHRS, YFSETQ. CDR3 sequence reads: CASRGDRVGGEQFF. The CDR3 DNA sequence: TGCGCCAGCAGAGGCGACAGGGTCGGGGGTGAGCAGTTCTTC.

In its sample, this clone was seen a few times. Here the CDR3 reads CASSPDREQYF. CDR3 nucleotide sequence: TGTGCCAGCAGCCCCGACCGAGAGCAGTACTTC. The chain couples TRBV7-2 to TRBJ2-7; D gene unclear. CDR3 length: 11 residues. The ends were cut back, 5 bases at V and 7 bases at J, with 9 bases in the middle. Germline V gene lookup returns CDR1 SGHTA and CDR2 FQGNSA.

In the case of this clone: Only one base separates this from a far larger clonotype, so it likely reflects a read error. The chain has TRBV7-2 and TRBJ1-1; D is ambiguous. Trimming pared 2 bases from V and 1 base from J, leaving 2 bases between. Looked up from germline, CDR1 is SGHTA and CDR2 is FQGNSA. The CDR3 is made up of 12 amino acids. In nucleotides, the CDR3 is TGTGCCAGCAGCTTAAAGAACACTGAAGCTTTCTTT. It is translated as CASSLKNTEAFF.

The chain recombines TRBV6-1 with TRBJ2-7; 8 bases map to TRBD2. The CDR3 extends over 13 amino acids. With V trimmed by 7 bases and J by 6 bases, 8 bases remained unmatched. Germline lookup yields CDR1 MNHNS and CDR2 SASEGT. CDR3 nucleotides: TGTGCCAGCACTGGTAGCGGGGATGGCGAGCAGTACTTC. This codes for CASTGSGDGEQYF.

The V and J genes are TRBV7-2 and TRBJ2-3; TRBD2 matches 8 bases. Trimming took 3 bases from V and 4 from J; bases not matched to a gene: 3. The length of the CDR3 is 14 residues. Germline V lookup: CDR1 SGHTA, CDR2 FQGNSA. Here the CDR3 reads CASSFAGGADTQYF. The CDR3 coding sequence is TGTGCCAGCAGCTTTGCGGGAGGCGCAGATACGCAGTATTTT.

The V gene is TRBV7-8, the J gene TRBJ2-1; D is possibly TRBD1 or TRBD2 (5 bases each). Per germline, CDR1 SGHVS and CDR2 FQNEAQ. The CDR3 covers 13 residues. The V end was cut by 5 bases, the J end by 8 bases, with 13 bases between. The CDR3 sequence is CASSTRGSDEQFF. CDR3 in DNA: TGTGCCAGCAGCACGAGGGGCAGCGATGAGCAGTTCTTC.

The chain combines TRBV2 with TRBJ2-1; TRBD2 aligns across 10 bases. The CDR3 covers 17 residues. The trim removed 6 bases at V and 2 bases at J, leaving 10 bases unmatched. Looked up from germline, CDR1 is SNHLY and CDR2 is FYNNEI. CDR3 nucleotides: TGTGCCAGCAGCGACGCGCAGGGACTAGCGACCTACAATGAGCAGTTCTTC. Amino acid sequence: CASSDAQGLATYNEQFF. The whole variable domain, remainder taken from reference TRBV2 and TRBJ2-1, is EPEVTQTPSHQVTQMGQEVILRCVPISNHLYFYWYRQILGQKVEFLVSFYNNEISEKSEIFDDQFSVERPDGSNFTLKIRSTKLEDSAMYFCASSDAQGLATYNEQFFGPGTRLTVL.

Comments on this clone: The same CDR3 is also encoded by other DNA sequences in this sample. CDR3 region: CAWSVGGSSYNEQFF. The CDR3 coding sequence is TGTGCCTGGAGTGTAGGCGGGAGCTCCTACAATGAGCAGTTCTTC. The chain employs TRBV30 and TRBJ2-1; the match to TRBD2 covers 7 bases. Losses at the gene ends were 0 bases for V and 0 bases for J; bases not matched to a gene: 2. Germline values: CDR1 GTSNPN, CDR2 SVGIG (reference sequence). The CDR3 contains 15 residues.

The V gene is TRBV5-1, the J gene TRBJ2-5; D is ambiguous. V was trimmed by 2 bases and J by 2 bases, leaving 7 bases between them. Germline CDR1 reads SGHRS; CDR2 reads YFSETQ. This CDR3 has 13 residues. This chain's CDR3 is CASSFDQQETQYF. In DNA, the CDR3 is TGCGCCAGCAGCTTCGACCAACAAGAGACCCAGTACTTC.

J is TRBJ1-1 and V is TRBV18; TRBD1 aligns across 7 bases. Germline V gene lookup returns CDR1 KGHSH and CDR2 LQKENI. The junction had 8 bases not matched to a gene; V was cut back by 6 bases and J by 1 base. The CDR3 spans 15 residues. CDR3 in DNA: TGTGCCAGCTCCGAGGGGGCTAGAAGGAACACTGAAGCTTTCTTT. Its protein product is CASSEGARRNTEAFF. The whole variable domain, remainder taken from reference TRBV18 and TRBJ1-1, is NAGVMQNPRHLVRRRGQEARLRCSPMKGHSHVYWYRQLPEEGLKFMVYLQKENIIDESGMPKERFSAEFPKEGPSILRIQQVVRGDSAAYFCASSEGARRNTEAFFGQGTRLTVV.

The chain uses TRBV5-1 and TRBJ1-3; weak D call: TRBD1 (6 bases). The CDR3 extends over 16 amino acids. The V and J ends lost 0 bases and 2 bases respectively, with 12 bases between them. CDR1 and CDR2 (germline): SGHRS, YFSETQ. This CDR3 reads CASSLVGARAGNTIYF. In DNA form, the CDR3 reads TGCGCCAGCAGCTTGGTGGGGGCGCGAGCTGGAAACACCATATATTTT. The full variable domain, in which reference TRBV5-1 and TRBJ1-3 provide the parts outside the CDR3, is KAGVTQTPRYLIKTRGQQVTLSCSPISGHRSVSWYQQTPGQGLQFLFEYFSETQRNKGNFPGRFSGRQFSNSRSEMNVSTLELGDSALYLCASSLVGARAGNTIYFGEGSWLTVV.

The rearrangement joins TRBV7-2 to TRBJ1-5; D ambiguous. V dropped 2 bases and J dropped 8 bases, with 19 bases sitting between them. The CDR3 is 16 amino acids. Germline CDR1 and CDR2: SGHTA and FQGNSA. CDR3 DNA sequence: TGTGCCAGCAGCTTATTAGGTGGGTCCCGCGGTGAGCCCCAGCATTTT. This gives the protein CASSLLGGSRGEPQHF.

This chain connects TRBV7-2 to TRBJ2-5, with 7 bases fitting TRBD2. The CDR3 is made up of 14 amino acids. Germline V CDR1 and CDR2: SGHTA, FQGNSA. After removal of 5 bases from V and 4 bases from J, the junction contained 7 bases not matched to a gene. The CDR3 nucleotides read TGTGCCAGCAGCCGAAAAAGCGGGGCAGAGACCCAGTACTTC. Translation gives CASSRKSGAETQYF.

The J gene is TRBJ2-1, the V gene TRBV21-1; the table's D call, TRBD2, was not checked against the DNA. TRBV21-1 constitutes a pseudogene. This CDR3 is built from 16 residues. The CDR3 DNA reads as TGTGCCAGCAGCAATTCGAGGAGGCGAAACGCCGATGAGCAGTTCTTC. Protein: CASSNSRRRNADEQFF.

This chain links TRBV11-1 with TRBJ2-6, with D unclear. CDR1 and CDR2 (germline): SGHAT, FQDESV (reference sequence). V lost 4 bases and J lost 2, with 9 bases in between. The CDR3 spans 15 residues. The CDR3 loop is CASSSVGTGANVLTF. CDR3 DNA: TGTGCCAGCAGCTCCGTCGGAACTGGGGCCAACGTCCTGACTTTC.

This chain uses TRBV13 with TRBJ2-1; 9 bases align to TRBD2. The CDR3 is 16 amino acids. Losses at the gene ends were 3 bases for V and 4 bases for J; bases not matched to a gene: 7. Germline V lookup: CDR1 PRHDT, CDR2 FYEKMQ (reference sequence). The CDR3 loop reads CASSLNSLAGYNEQFF. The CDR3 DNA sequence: TGTGCCAGCAGCTTGAATAGTCTAGCGGGGTACAATGAGCAGTTCTTC.

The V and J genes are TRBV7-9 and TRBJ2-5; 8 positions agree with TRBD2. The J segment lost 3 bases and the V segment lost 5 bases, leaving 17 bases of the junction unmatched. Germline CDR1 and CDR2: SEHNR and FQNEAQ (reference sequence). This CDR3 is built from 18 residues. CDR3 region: CASSPQNPAGTRKETQYF. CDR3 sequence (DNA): TGTGCCAGCAGCCCACAAAATCCCGCCGGGACTAGAAAAGAGACCCAGTACTTC.

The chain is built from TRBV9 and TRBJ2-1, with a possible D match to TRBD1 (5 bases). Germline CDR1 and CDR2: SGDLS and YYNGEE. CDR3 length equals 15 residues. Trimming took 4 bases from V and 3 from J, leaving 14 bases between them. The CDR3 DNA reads TGTGCCAGCAGCTCACCCTTAGGGGTCTACAATGAGCAGTTCTTC. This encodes CASSSPLGVYNEQFF.

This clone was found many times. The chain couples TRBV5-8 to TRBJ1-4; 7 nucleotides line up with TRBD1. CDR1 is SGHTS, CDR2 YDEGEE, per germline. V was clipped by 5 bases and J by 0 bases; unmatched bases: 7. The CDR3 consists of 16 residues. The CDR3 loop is CASRYRGGATNEKLFF. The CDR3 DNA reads TGTGCCAGCAGATACAGGGGAGGGGCAACTAATGAAAAACTGTTTTTT.

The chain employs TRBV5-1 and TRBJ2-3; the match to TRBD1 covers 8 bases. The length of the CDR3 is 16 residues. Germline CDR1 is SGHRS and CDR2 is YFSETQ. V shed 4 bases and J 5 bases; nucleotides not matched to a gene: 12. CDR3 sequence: CASSQDRGGLGDTQYF. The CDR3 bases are TGCGCCAGCAGCCAAGACAGGGGAGGTTTAGGAGATACGCAGTATTTT.